One and the same sample provided the 25 T cell receptor beta chains below, sequenced in a study of T-cell memory formation after mild COVID-19. MiXCR was run by TCRdb on the 5' RACE reads, yielding one entry per CDR3 protein. The sample shows about 340,000 distinct CDR3 sequences, 20% to 25% of them seen only once. Input material: PBMCs or a T cell subset sorted from them (not recorded which). These receptors were collected from an adult woman who had mild COVID-19 (a few samples of this study predate the infection). Cell type and time point are not known.

This clonotype turned up a few times. The chain couples TRBV6-4 to TRBJ1-2; 7 bases align to TRBD1. The V gene end was trimmed by 6 bases and the J gene end by 4 bases; junction bases not matched to a gene: 11. CDR1 and CDR2 from the germline V gene are MRHNA and SNTAGT. The CDR3 is 15 amino acids. As DNA, the CDR3 is TGTGCCAGCAGGGGGACAGCCCGACGGCCCTATGGCTACACCTTC. Amino acids: CASRGTARRPYGYTF.

This clonotype was seen more than once but under ten times. The chain employs TRBV27 and TRBJ1-5, with a tentative D call TRBD1 (6 bases). V lost 7 bases to trimming and J lost 9 bases, with 22 bases between them. The CDR3 has 15 residues. Germline-derived CDR1 and CDR2 are MNHEY and SMNVEV (reference sequence). CDR3 bases: TGTGCCAGCATGATAATGGGGGGCGCGGGATCGCCCCAGCATTTT. It is translated as CASMIMGGAGSPQHF.

In its sample, this clonotype was seen a few times. The V call is TRBV25-1, the J call TRBJ1-1, with a weak D call TRBD1 (6 bases). The CDR3 spans 12 residues. V was trimmed by 2 bases and J by 11 bases, leaving 12 bases between them. CDR1 is MGHDK and CDR2 is SYGVNS in the germline V gene. The CDR3 bases are TGTGCCAGCAGTGAAGGGGGCTTGCGGGCTTTCTTT. It yields the protein CASSEGGLRAFF.

On this clonotype: The junction departs from the called germline gene at one end, perhaps through a read error. The J gene is TRBJ2-4, the V gene TRBV27; 13 bases align to TRBD2. From germline, CDR1 is MNHEY and CDR2 SMNVEV (reference sequence). The CDR3 contains 18 residues. The DNA for the CDR3 is TGTTCCAGCAGGGTTACTAGCGGGGGGGCCCGAGCCAAAAACATTCAGTACTTC. Protein sequence: CSSRVTSGGARAKNIQYF.

This clonotype was counted a few times. A read error may account for a junction end that differs from germline. The chain has TRBV20-1 and TRBJ1-1; a weak D match, TRBD1 (5 bases). The CDR3 is made up of 13 amino acids. Germline lookup yields CDR1 DFQATT and CDR2 SNEGSKA (reference sequence). In DNA, the CDR3 is TGCAGTGCCAGAGAGAGCGGGGGGACTGAAGCTTTCTTT. It specifies CSARESGGTEAFF.

The chain uses TRBV10-2 and TRBJ1-1; D is possibly TRBD1 (6 bases). The CDR3 has 14 residues. Germline values: CDR1 WSHSY, CDR2 SAAADI. V was pared by 6 bases and J by 9 bases, with 20 bases between. The CDR3: CASRPEALQGKAFF. Written as DNA, the CDR3 is TGCGCCAGCAGACCAGAGGCCCTTCAGGGGAAAGCTTTCTTT.

The genes are TRBV2 and TRBJ2-3, with D possibly being TRBD2 (5 bases). The CDR3 extends over 16 amino acids. Between the trimmed V and J ends, which lost 7 bases and 3 bases, there was a span of 20 bases. Germline CDR1 reads SNHLY; CDR2 reads FYNNEI. Written as DNA, the CDR3 is TGTGCCAGCACGCGGGCAGTTCTTTCGTCGACAGATACGCAGTATTTT. This codes for CASTRAVLSSTDTQYF.

The chain has TRBV11-2 and TRBJ2-1; perhaps TRBD1 as D (5 bases). Germline CDR1 and CDR2: SGHAT and FQNNGV. The length of the CDR3 is 16 residues. V was clipped by 4 bases and J by 6 bases, with 19 bases between them. The CDR3 reads CASSSLRFLGPNEQFF. The CDR3 DNA is TGTGCCAGCAGCTCCTTGAGATTTTTGGGGCCCAATGAGCAGTTCTTC. Filled out from reference TRBV11-2 and TRBJ2-1, the complete variable domain reads EAGVAQSPRYKIIEKRQSVAFWCNPISGHATLYWYQQILGQGPKLLIQFQNNGVVDDSQLPKDRFSAERLKGVDSTLKIQPAKLEDSAVYLCASSSLRFLGPNEQFFGPGTRLTVL.

This sequence joins TRBV7-8 and TRBJ2-1; 9 positions agree with TRBD2. CDR1 and CDR2 (germline): SGHVS, FQNEAQ. This CDR3 is 17 amino acids long. The V gene end was trimmed by 3 bases and the J gene end by 5 bases; junction bases not matched to a gene: 11. Written as DNA, the CDR3 is TGTGCCAGCAGCTTGACGGGACTAGCTCCCGGGGACAATGAGCAGTTCTTC. Residues: CASSLTGLAPGDNEQFF.

This clonotype occurred a few times. The J gene is TRBJ2-2, the V gene TRBV5-1; D is undetermined. Trimming pared 0 bases from V and 4 bases from J, leaving 7 bases between. The CDR3 is 14 amino acids. The germline gives CDR1 SGHRS, CDR2 YFSETQ. The CDR3 coding sequence is TGCGCCAGCAGCTTGGAGGGCGGCACCGGGGAGCTGTTTTTT. This sequence encodes CASSLEGGTGELFF. Using reference TRBV5-1 and TRBJ2-2 for the parts outside the CDR3, the full variable domain is KAGVTQTPRYLIKTRGQQVTLSCSPISGHRSVSWYQQTPGQGLQFLFEYFSETQRNKGNFPGRFSGRQFSNSRSEMNVSTLELGDSALYLCASSLEGGTGELFFGEGSRLTVL.

This clonotype has a count of ten or more. The rearrangement joins TRBV7-9 to TRBJ1-6; tentatively, D is TRBD1 (6 bases). CDR1 SEHNR and CDR2 FQNEAQ come from the germline V gene (reference sequence). The V and J ends lost 4 bases and 10 bases respectively, with 20 bases between them. The CDR3 totals 16 residues. CDR3: CASSSTGTTGNSPLHF. CDR3 nucleotides: TGTGCCAGCAGCTCCACCGGGACAACAGGGAACTCACCCCTCCACTTT.

This clonotype occurred many times. V and J are TRBV12-3 or TRBV12-4 and TRBJ2-7, with D perhaps matching TRBD1 or TRBD2 (6 bases each). There are 15 residues in the CDR3. Trimming cost V 3 bases and J 5 bases, with 17 bases left between them. CDR3 in amino acids: CASSFGGTRRDEQYF. The CDR3 region has the DNA TGTGCCAGCAGTTTTGGCGGGACAAGGAGAGACGAGCAGTACTTC.

J is TRBJ2-7 and V is TRBV7-8; a weak D match, TRBD2 (5 bases). Per germline, CDR1 SGHVS and CDR2 FQNEAQ. The CDR3 runs to 14 residues. Trimming removed 4 bases at V and 3 bases at J, with 13 bases between. This CDR3 is CASSSTNGGYEQYF. Written as DNA, the CDR3 is TGTGCCAGCAGCTCAACCAACGGAGGCTACGAGCAGTACTTC.

The CDR3 region has the DNA TGTGCCAGCAGTTGGGGAGGGTATGGAGCTTTCTTT. This translates into CASSWGGYGAFF. This chain uses TRBV12-3 or TRBV12-4 with TRBJ1-1, with D hard to call. Between the trimmed V and J ends, which lost 4 bases and 10 bases, there was a span of 13 bases. The CDR3 length is 12 residues.

In this sample, this clonotype turned up a few times. The chain combines TRBV24-1 with TRBJ2-2, with 8 nucleotides matching TRBD2. Germline V gene data show CDR1 as KGHDR and CDR2 as SFDVKD. This CDR3 region has 17 residues. V was pared by 7 bases and J by 6 bases, with 15 bases of the junction left unmatched. CDR3 residues: CATSPPLSGEQAGELFF. In DNA form, the CDR3 reads TGTGCCACCAGCCCGCCCCTTAGCGGGGAGCAGGCCGGGGAGCTGTTTTTT.

The genes are TRBV30 and TRBJ1-2; 7 bases match TRBD1. V lost 7 bases, J lost 0 bases, and 8 bases stayed unmatched. CDR1 and CDR2 (germline): GTSNPN, SVGIG (reference sequence). This CDR3 has 14 residues. The CDR3 region is CASPTGIANYGYTF. For the CDR3, the DNA is TGTGCCTCCCCGACAGGGATAGCTAACTATGGCTACACCTTC.

This clonotype has a handful of counts. This rearrangement joins TRBV9 to TRBJ2-5; D not resolved. CDR3 length: 15 amino acids. The V and J ends lost 3 bases and 4 bases respectively, with 16 bases between them. Germline CDR1 reads SGDLS; CDR2 reads YYNGEE. CDR3 amino acids: CASSARTGAGETQYF. As DNA, the CDR3 is TGTGCCAGCAGCGCCCGAACCGGAGCCGGAGAGACCCAGTACTTC.

This chain joins TRBV20-1 and TRBJ2-3; the match to TRBD2 covers 8 bases. This CDR3 is 12 amino acids long. The V and J ends lost 7 bases and 0 bases, in that order; junction bases with no gene match: 0. CDR1 is DFQATT and CDR2 is SNEGSKA in the germline V gene (reference sequence). The CDR3: CSGGRSTDTQYF. Written as DNA, the CDR3 is TGCAGTGGCGGGAGGAGCACAGATACGCAGTATTTT.

This clonotype was seen a handful of times. V and J are TRBV6-6 and TRBJ2-3; tentatively, D is TRBD1 or TRBD2 (5 bases each). Germline CDR1 and CDR2: MNHNY and SVGAGI (reference sequence). This CDR3 spans 15 amino acids. V lost 6 bases and J 2 bases, leaving 15 bases between the germline ends. This chain's CDR3 is CASRYTRGFTDTQYF. DNA of the CDR3: TGTGCCAGCAGATACACTAGGGGCTTCACAGATACGCAGTATTTT.

The CDR3 reads CASSVQGSLTDTQYF. CDR3 coding DNA: TGTGCCAGCAGCGTACAGGGGAGTTTAACGGATACGCAGTATTTT. J is TRBJ2-3 and V is TRBV9; the D gene is possibly TRBD1 (6 bases). Germline lookup yields CDR1 SGDLS and CDR2 YYNGEE. Trimming cost V 1 base and J 6 bases, with 15 bases left between them. The CDR3 spans 15 residues.

This clonotype was seen many times. This chain connects TRBV4-3 to TRBJ2-7, with TRBD1 matching over 10 bases. The junction had 7 bases not matched to a gene; V was cut back by 3 bases and J by 2 bases. This CDR3 is built from 16 residues. Germline V gene sequence: CDR1 LGHNA, CDR2 YSLEER. CDR3 residues: CASSHSGTGEAYEQYF. Here the CDR3 DNA reads TGCGCCAGCAGCCATTCCGGGACAGGGGAGGCCTACGAGCAGTACTTC.

In its sample, this clonotype was seen a few times. The chain uses TRBV5-4 and TRBJ2-1; D unclear. The CDR3 spans 14 residues. V gave up 4 bases and J gave up 4 bases, with 12 bases separating them. From germline, CDR1 is SGHNT and CDR2 YYREEE (reference sequence). CDR3 sequence (DNA): TGTGCCAGCAGCCCAGAAGCGATATACAATGAGCAGTTCTTC. Protein product: CASSPEAIYNEQFF.

This clonotype was counted a few times. The chain is built from TRBV12-3 or TRBV12-4 and TRBJ1-5; D is unresolved. Trimming stripped 4 bases from V and 0 bases from J, with 16 bases between. This CDR3 is 17 amino acids long. This chain's CDR3 is CASSSTDGTFSNQPQHF. CDR3 coding DNA: TGTGCCAGCAGTTCTACCGACGGTACCTTTAGCAATCAGCCCCAGCATTTT.

As DNA, the CDR3 is TGCAGTGCGCCGGAGGGAGAAGCAACTAATGAAAAACTGTTTTTT. Protein product: CSAPEGEATNEKLFF. The chain joins TRBV20-1 to TRBJ1-4; no clear D. The CDR3 sequence is 15 residues long. Germline lookup yields CDR1 DFQATT and CDR2 SNEGSKA (reference sequence). With 6 bases removed from V and 0 bases from J, the gap between germline ends came to 14 bases.

This rearrangement joins TRBV7-3 to TRBJ1-1; the D is unclear. With 5 bases removed from V and 0 bases from J, the gap between germline ends came to 13 bases. The CDR3 covers 15 residues. Germline V gene data show CDR1 as SGHTA and CDR2 as FQGTGA. The DNA of the CDR3 is TGTGCCAGCAGCCCCTCCCGAAATATGAACACTGAAGCTTTCTTT. Residues: CASSPSRNMNTEAFF.